The present T cell receptor (beta chain) was sequenced within a study of blood T cell repertoires in COVID-19. The overall study: Donors in the United States, Italy and Spain gave samples during acute or convalescent COVID-19.

In the original processing: Estimates of nucleated cell counts were drawn from the amplification of reference gene primers. Repertoires were generated with immunoSEQ multiplex PCR, while TCRdb's copy carries only in-frame clones and drops some. The V and J calls and the clone size are those of that table, but D and trimming were determined from the DNA. The sample has tens of thousands of clones; around 88% are singletons. The CDR3 covers 13 residues. Germline loops: CDR1 KGHSH, CDR2 LQKENI. Germline trimming cut 3 bases from V and 6 bases from J; bases unmatched to any gene: 2. The TCR sequence derives from a human donor in a cohort sampled during active COVID-19. The sequenced sample consisted of peripheral blood. The rearrangement uses TRBV18 and TRBJ1-2, with 9 bases lining up with TRBD1. The CDR3 reads CASSPRQGDGYTF. The DNA of the CDR3 is TGTGCCAGCTCACCGCGACAGGGGGATGGCTACACCTTC.